This TCR beta chain is from a study of blood T cell repertoires in COVID-19. Across the study: Samples came from the United States, Italy and Spain, spanning acute and convalescent COVID-19.

This CDR3 comprises 16 residues. Trimming at V came to 0 bases and at J to 7 bases, leaving 4 bases not matched to a gene. CDR1 is SGDLS, CDR2 YYNGEE, per germline. Original methodology: It was from reference gene primer amplification that nucleated cell counts were estimated. The table came from immunoSEQ multiplex PCR; TCRdb's copy has only in-frame clones and leaves some out. Clone size and V and J calls were adopted from that table, with D and trimming inferred from the DNA. The table has 390,000 or so clones, about four fifths seen once. Recruits, aged roughly 18 to 100 years, lived in approximately 26 US areas. Cohort assignment relied on participant-reported clinical history.

The material sequenced was PBMCs or T cells enriched from blood (not recorded which). The source of this sequence is a woman between 45 and 65 years old who had recovered from COVID-19. This chain links TRBV9 with TRBJ1-6; 10 bases agree with TRBD1. The CDR3 region has the DNA TGTGCCAGCAGCGTAGGACAGGGGGCAGGAAATTCACCCCTCCACTTT. Translated, it gives CASSVGQGAGNSPLHF.